This T cell receptor (beta chain) comes out of a study of OX40 agonist ivuxolimab in advanced cancers. Study-level results: People who partly responded at 0.1-3.0 mg/kg had some of the least clonal expansion seen.

As to this clone: Its specificity is unknown.

Sequencing used immunoSEQ multiplex PCR; TCRdb keeps in-frame clones, though not all of them. Altogether about 69,000 clones are present, around 87% being singletons, with the ten largest covering about 10%. Deletions cut 3 bases from V and 5 bases from J, with 3 bases between. Per the germline V gene, CDR1 is SGHRS and CDR2 is YFSETQ. The CDR3 totals 10 residues. The receptor comes from an adult with an advanced solid tumor such as melanoma, head and neck, liver or kidney cancer. This sequence joins TRBV5-1 and TRBJ2-7; D gene uncertain. The sequencing here drew on CD4+ or CD8+ T cells sorted from blood, taken in a trial of the OX40 agonist ivuxolimab. CDR3 bases: TGCGCCAGCAGCTCAGACGAGCAGTACTTC. Its protein is CASSSDEQYF.